Below, 9 T cell receptor beta chains from the same sample are listed, as sequenced in a study of blood T cell repertoires in COVID-19. Only in-frame clones appear in the TCRdb table, and some are missing; sequencing was by immunoSEQ multiplex PCR. The sample shows around 100,000 clones, more than 75% of them seen only once. Sequenced input: peripheral blood. These receptors came from a man aged 40-49 years with acute or convalescent COVID-19.

The V gene is TRBV6-2 or TRBV6-3, the J gene TRBJ1-6, with TRBD1 matching over 8 bases. After removal of 4 bases from V and 7 bases from J, the junction contained 3 bases not matched to a gene. The germline V gene encodes CDR1 MNHEY and CDR2 SVGEGT. CDR3 size: 14 residues. CDR3 in amino acids: CASSSGQENSPLHF. DNA of the CDR3: TGTGCCAGCAGTTCGGGACAGGAGAATTCACCCCTCCACTTT.

J is TRBJ1-5 and V is TRBV19, with D tentatively TRBD1 (6 bases). V lost 7 bases and J 7 bases, leaving 14 bases between the germline ends. This CDR3 is 13 amino acids long. Germline V gives CDR1 LNHDA, CDR2 SQIVND (reference sequence). The CDR3 loop is CASTRGARQPQHF. The DNA for the CDR3 is TGTGCCAGTACCCGGGGGGCACGGCAGCCCCAGCATTTT.

The V and J genes are TRBV6-6 and TRBJ1-4; 9 nucleotides line up with TRBD1. V gave up 5 bases and J gave up 6 bases; unmatched junction bases: 7. The CDR3 contains 15 residues. From germline, CDR1 is MNHNY and CDR2 SVGAGI (reference sequence). CDR3 amino acids: CASSDTGGVDEKLFF. In DNA, the CDR3 is TGTGCCAGCAGTGATACAGGGGGCGTGGATGAAAAACTGTTTTTT.

This rearrangement joins TRBV28 to TRBJ1-4; no definite D call. Trimming pared 6 bases from V and 8 bases from J, leaving 22 bases between. Germline CDR1 is MDHEN and CDR2 is SYDVKM. The CDR3 sequence is 16 residues long. CDR3 protein: CASSPVGVLGLEKLFF. The CDR3 DNA reads TGTGCCAGCAGCCCTGTCGGGGTCCTGGGATTGGAAAAACTGTTTTTT.

This chain joins TRBV11-2 and TRBJ2-1, with 10 bases identical to TRBD1. Germline loops: CDR1 SGHAT, CDR2 FQNNGV. The CDR3 extends over 14 amino acids. V trimming: 3 bases; J trimming: 6 bases; junction bases outside the gene matches: 2. The CDR3 nucleotides read TGTGCCAGCAGCTTCGGGACAGGGGTCAATGAGCAGTTCTTC. This gives the protein CASSFGTGVNEQFF.

The rearrangement joins TRBV2 to TRBJ1-2; 10 nucleotides line up with TRBD1. V was clipped by 4 bases and J by 2 bases; unmatched bases: 1. The CDR3 covers 14 residues. Germline loops: CDR1 SNHLY, CDR2 FYNNEI. The CDR3 DNA follows: TGTGCCAGCAGTGGGGGACAGGGGAACTATGGCTACACCTTC. Translated, it gives CASSGGQGNYGYTF.

The V call is TRBV10-3, the J call TRBJ1-1, with 9 nucleotides matching TRBD1. The ends lost 2 bases at V and 0 bases at J; junction bases unmatched: 4. The CDR3 is 16 residues long. CDR1 is ENHRY, CDR2 SYGVKD, per germline. CDR3 in amino acids: CAISEAGQGVNTEAFF. CDR3 in DNA: TGTGCCATCAGTGAGGCGGGACAGGGCGTGAACACTGAAGCTTTCTTT.

The CDR3 region has the DNA TGTGCCAGCAGAGACGGGACAGGGGCTGAAAAACTGTTTTTT. Translated, it gives CASRDGTGAEKLFF. This chain links TRBV2 with TRBJ1-4, with 10 bases aligning to TRBD1. V gave up 6 bases and J gave up 7 bases; unmatched junction bases: 5. The CDR3 contains 14 residues. Germline V gives CDR1 SNHLY, CDR2 FYNNEI.

This clone was seen a single time. The V and J genes are TRBV5-1 and TRBJ2-3, with 7 bases matching TRBD2. CDR3 length equals 15 residues. Trimming at V came to 1 base and at J to 3 bases, leaving 5 bases not matched to a gene. Germline V CDR1 and CDR2: SGHRS, YFSETQ. CDR3 sequence reads: CASSLREARTDTQYF. In nucleotides, the CDR3 is TGCGCCAGCAGCTTGCGGGAGGCGAGGACAGATACGCAGTATTTT. The full variable domain, with the rest looked up from reference TRBV5-1 and TRBJ2-3, is KAGVTQTPRYLIKTRGQQVTLSCSPISGHRSVSWYQQTPGQGLQFLFEYFSETQRNKGNFPGRFSGRQFSNSRSEMNVSTLELGDSALYLCASSLREARTDTQYFGPGTRLTVL.